This TCR beta chain was identified in a study of CD8 T cells in ankylosing spondylitis. V was pared by 8 bases and J by 8 bases, with 19 bases between. Germline CDR1 is SGHTA and CDR2 is FQGNSA. The CDR3 has 14 residues. TCRdb recomputed calls from the 5' RACE reads with MiXCR, one row per CDR3 protein. There are 25,000 to 35,000 distinct CDR3 sequences in the sample; approximately 15% occur only once, and 36% lies in the top ten. This clonotype was observed a few times. The clonotype originates from a male donor with ankylosing spondylitis or in good health (not recorded which). The sequenced sample was blood. V usage is TRBV7-2 and J usage is TRBJ2-1, with D uncertain. CDR3 sequence: CASAPKRVADEQFF. CDR3 nucleotide sequence: TGTGCCAGCGCCCCGAAAAGGGTAGCCGATGAGCAGTTCTTC.